This entry features one T cell receptor beta chain sequence. What it binds is unknown. No DNA is given; TCRdb re-called the 5' RACE reads and lists each CDR3 protein once. The sample table sets out some 210,000 distinct CDR3 sequences. This CDR3 has 14 amino acids. Germline values: CDR1 SEHNR, CDR2 FQNEAQ (reference sequence). This entry comes from a study of monozygotic twins with inflammatory bowel disease. Study results and caveats: Repertoire likeness was no different across concordant and discordant twins, perhaps owing to restricted power.

The origin of this receptor is a human donor with ulcerative colitis or Crohn's disease, or a healthy co-twin of an affected twin (not recorded which). Source material: blood. This sequence joins TRBV7-9 and TRBJ1-6; the D gene TCRdb calls, TRBD1, cannot be checked with no DNA. This CDR3 reads CASSLGQGQSPLHF.